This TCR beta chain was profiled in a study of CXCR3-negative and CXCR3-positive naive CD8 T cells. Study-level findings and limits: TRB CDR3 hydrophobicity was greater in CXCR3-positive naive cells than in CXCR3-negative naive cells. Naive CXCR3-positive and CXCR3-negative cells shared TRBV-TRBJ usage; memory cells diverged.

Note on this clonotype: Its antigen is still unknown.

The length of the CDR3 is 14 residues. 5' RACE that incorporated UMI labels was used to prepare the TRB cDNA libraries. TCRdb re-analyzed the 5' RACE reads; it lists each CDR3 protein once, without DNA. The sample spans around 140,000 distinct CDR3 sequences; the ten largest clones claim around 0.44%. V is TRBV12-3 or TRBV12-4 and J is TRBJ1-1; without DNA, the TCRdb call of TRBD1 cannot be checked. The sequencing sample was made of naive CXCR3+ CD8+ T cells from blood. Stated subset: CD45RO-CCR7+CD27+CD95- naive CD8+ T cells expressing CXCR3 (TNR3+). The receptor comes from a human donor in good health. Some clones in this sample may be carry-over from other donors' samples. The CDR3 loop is CASSRDTGNTEAFF.